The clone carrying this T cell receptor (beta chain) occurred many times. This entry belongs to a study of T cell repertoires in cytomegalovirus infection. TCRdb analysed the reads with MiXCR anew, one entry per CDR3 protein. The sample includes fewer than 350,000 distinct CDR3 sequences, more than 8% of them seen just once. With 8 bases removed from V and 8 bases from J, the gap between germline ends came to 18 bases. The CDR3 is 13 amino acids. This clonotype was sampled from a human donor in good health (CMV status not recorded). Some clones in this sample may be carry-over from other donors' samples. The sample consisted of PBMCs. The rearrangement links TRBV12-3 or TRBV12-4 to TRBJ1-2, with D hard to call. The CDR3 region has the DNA TGTGCCAGCCGATATGGGAGTATGATCGGCTACACCTTC. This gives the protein CASRYGSMIGYTF.